The source of this T cell receptor beta chain is a study of T cell changes during pregnancy in multiple sclerosis. Here immunoSEQ multiplex PCR was the method, and the copy in TCRdb shows in-frame clones only, minus some. The profile shows around 56,000 clones, 90% of them singletons. V gave up 5 bases and J gave up 2 bases; unmatched junction bases: 5. The CDR3 runs 14 residues. The V gene's germline CDR1 is SGHAT and CDR2 FQNNGV. The chain recombines TRBV11-2 with TRBJ2-7; 8 nucleotides line up with TRBD1. Sequencing used peripheral blood, obtained in the first trimester of pregnancy. The sequence was obtained from a female donor in good health, enrolled as a control in a pregnancy study. The CDR3 bases are TGTGCCAGCAGCCTCGGACAGGGCGCCTACGAGCAGTACTTC. Its protein product is CASSLGQGAYEQYF.